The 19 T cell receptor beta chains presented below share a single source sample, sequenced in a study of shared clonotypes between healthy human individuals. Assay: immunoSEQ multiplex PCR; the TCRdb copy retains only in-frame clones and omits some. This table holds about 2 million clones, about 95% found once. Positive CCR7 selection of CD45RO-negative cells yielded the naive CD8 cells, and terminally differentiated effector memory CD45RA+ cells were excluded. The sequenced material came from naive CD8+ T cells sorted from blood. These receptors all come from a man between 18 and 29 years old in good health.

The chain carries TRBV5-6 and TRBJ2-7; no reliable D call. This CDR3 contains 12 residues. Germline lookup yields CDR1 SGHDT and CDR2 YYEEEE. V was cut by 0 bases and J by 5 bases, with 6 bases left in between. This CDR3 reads CASSLAWDEQYF. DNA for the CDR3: TGTGCCAGCAGCTTGGCCTGGGACGAGCAGTACTTC. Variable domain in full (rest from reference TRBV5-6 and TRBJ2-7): DAGVTQSPTHLIKTRGQQVTLRCSPKSGHDTVSWYQQALGQGPQFIFQYYEEEERQRGNFPDRFSGHQFPNYSSELNVNALLLGDSALYLCASSLAWDEQYFGPGTRLTVT.

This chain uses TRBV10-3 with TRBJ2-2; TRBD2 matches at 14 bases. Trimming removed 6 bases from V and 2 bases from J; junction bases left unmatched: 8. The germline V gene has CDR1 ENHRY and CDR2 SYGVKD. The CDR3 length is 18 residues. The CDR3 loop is CAIRRLGTSGGNTGELFF. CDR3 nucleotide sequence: TGTGCCATCAGGAGACTGGGGACTAGCGGGGGTAACACCGGGGAGCTGTTTTTT.

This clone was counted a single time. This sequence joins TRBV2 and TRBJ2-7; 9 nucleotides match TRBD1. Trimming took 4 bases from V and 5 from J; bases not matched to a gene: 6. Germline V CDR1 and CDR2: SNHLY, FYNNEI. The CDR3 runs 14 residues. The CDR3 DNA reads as TGTGCCAGCAGTGCCGGGACAGGGCTCGACGAGCAGTACTTC. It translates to CASSAGTGLDEQYF.

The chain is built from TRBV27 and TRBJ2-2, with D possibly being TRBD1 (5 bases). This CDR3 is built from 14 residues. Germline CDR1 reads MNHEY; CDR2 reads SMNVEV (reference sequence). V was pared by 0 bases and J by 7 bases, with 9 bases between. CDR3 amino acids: CASSLSGAFGELFF. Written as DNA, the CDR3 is TGTGCCAGCAGTTTATCAGGGGCATTCGGGGAGCTGTTTTTT.

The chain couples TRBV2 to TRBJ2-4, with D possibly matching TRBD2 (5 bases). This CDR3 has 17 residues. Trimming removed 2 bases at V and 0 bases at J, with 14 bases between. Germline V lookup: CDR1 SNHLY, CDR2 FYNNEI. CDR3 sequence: CASSEKPGGGAKNIQYF. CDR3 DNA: TGTGCCAGCAGTGAAAAACCCGGTGGAGGAGCCAAAAACATTCAGTACTTC.

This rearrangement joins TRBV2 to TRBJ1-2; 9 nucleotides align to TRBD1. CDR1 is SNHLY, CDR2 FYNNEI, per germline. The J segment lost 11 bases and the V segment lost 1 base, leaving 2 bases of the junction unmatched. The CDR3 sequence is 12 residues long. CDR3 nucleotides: TGTGCCAGCAGTGAAGTTGGACAGGGGTACACCTTC. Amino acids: CASSEVGQGYTF.

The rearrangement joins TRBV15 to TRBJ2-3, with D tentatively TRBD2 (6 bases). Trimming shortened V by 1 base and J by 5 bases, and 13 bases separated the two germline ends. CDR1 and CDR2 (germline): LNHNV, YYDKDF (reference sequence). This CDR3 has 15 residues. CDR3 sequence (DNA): TGTGCCACCAGCAGAGTCTTGGGGGGAGAAGATACGCAGTATTTT. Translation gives CATSRVLGGEDTQYF.

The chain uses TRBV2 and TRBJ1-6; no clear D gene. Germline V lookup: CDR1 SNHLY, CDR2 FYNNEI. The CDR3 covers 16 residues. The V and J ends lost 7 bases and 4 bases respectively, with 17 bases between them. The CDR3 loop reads CASTGDPLGYNSPLHF. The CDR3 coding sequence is TGTGCCAGCACCGGGGATCCTTTGGGGTATAATTCACCCCTCCACTTT.

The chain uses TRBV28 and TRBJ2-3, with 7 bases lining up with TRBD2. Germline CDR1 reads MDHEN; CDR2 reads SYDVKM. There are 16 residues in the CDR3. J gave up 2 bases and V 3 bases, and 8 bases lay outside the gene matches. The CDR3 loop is CASSFYRGGSTDTQYF. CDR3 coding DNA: TGTGCCAGCAGTTTCTACCGCGGGGGATCCACAGATACGCAGTATTTT.

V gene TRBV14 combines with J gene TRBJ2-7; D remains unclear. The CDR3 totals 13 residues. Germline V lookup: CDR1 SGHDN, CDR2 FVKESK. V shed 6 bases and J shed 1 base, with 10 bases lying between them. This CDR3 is CASRPLDSYEQYF. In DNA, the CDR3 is TGTGCCAGCAGACCACTGGATTCCTACGAGCAGTACTTC.

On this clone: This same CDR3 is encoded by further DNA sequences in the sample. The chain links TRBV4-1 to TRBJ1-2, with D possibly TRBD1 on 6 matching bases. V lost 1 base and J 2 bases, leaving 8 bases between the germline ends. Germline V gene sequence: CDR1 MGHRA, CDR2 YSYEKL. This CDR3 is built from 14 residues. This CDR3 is CASSQVRGNYGYTF. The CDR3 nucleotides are TGCGCCAGCAGCCAAGTGAGGGGGAACTATGGCTACACCTTC.

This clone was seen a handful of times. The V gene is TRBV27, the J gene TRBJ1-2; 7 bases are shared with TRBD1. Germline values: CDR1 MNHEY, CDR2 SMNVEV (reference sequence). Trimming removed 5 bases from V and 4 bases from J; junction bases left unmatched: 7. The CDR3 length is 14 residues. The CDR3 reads CASSRAGGLYGYTF. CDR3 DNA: TGTGCCAGCAGTAGGGCAGGGGGACTCTATGGCTACACCTTC.

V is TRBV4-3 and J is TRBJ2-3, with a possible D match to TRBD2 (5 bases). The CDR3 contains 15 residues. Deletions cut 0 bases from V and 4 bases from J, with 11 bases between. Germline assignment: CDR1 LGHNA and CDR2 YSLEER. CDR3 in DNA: TGCGCCAGCAGCCAAGAAAAGCGGCCCCCAGATACGCAGTATTTT. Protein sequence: CASSQEKRPPDTQYF.

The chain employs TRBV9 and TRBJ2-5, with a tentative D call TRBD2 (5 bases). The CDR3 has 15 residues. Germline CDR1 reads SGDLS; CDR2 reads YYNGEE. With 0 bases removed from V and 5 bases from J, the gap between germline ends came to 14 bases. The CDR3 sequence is CASSVEPRGAETQYF. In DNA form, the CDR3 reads TGTGCCAGCAGCGTAGAACCCCGGGGTGCCGAGACCCAGTACTTC.

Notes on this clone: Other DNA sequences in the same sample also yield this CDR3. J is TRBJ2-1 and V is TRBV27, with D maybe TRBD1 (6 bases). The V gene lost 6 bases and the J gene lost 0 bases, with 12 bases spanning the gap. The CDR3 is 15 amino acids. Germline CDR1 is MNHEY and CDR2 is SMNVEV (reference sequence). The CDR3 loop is CASSPTGSSYNEQFF. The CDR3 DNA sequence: TGTGCCAGCAGCCCTACAGGGTCCTCCTACAATGAGCAGTTCTTC.

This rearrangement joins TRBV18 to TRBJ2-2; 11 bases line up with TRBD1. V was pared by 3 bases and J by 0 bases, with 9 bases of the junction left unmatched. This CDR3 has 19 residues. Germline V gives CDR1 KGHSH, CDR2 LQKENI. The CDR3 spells CASSPYPGQGAANTGELFF. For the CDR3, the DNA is TGTGCCAGCTCACCTTACCCCGGACAGGGGGCCGCGAACACCGGGGAGCTGTTTTTT.

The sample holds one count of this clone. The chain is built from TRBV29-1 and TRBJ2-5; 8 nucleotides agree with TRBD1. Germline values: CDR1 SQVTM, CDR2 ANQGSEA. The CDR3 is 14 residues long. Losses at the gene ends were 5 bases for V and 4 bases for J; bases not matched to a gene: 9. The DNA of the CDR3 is TGCAGCGTTCCCTCGGACAGGGAGCGAGAGACCCAGTACTTC. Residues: CSVPSDRERETQYF.

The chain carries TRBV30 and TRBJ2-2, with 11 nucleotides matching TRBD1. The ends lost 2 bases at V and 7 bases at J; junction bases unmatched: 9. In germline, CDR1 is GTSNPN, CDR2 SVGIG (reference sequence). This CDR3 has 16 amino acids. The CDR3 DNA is TGTGCCTGGAGTACCGGGACAGGGGGTTTTCACGGGGAGCTGTTTTTT. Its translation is CAWSTGTGGFHGELFF.

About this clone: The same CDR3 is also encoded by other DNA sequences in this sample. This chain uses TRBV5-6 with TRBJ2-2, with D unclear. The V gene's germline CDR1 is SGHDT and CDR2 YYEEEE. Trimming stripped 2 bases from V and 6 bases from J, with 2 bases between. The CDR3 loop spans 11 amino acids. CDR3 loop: CASSFSGELFF. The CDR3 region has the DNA TGTGCCAGCAGCTTTTCCGGGGAGCTGTTTTTT.